This T cell receptor (beta chain) was observed in a study of blood T cell repertoires in COVID-19. The overall study: PBMCs, B-cell-depleted T cells, or T cells provided the cDNA or gDNA that made up the material.

Clinical history as reported by participants underpinned cohort assignment. Trimming removed 5 bases at V and 4 bases at J, with 11 bases between. The CDR3 extends over 13 amino acids. From germline, CDR1 is SGHTA and CDR2 FQGNSA. Methods used by the authors: Using reference gene primer amplification, nucleated cell counts were estimated. Only in-frame clones appear in the TCRdb table, and some are missing; sequencing was by immunoSEQ multiplex PCR. V and J calls and clone size are given by that table; D and trimming were obtained from the DNA. The data hold some 230,000 clones, with roughly 83% observed a single time.

The TCR originated in a middle-aged woman with acute COVID-19. This chain joins TRBV7-2 and TRBJ2-5, with D hard to call. The sample taken for sequencing was PBMCs or T cells enriched from blood (not recorded which). The DNA of the CDR3 is TGTGCCAGCAGCGGATCTGGAGTAGAGACCCAGTACTTC. It codes for CASSGSGVETQYF.